This T cell receptor (beta chain) was observed in a study of shared clonotypes between healthy human individuals. General observations from the study: Only blood was sampled, and tissue TCR repertoires likely differ from blood ones.

About this clone: The antigen is unknown.

The CDR3 has 15 residues. V shed 3 bases and J shed 2 bases, with 16 bases lying between them. The V gene's germline CDR1 is SQVTM and CDR2 ANQGSEA. Running of the assay took place at deep level. Clones were sequenced by immunoSEQ multiplex PCR, and TCRdb holds only the in-frame ones, with some missing. The sample lists about a million clones, 60% to 80% occurring once. The sequencing sample was made of memory CD4+ T cells sorted from blood. Subset reported: CD45RA-negative fraction. The V gene is TRBV29-1, the J gene TRBJ1-2, with unresolved D. The TCR was taken from a young man in good health. Written as DNA, the CDR3 is TGCAGCGTTGATTCTGCGACAAGTTTAAACTATGGCTACACCTTC. It specifies CSVDSATSLNYGYTF.